The source of this T cell receptor (beta chain) is a study of T cell repertoires in cytomegalovirus infection. MiXCR, applied by TCRdb to the reads, yields one record per CDR3 protein. This sample has roughly 120,000 distinct CDR3 sequences, with around 9.1% found just once. This clonotype appeared a few times. The target antigen is unknown. Sequences were obtained from PBMCs, sequenced either directly or after in vitro stimulation (not recorded which). This TCR derives from a human donor in good health (CMV status not recorded). Some clones in this sample may be carry-over from other donors' samples.

The CDR3 DNA reads as TGTGCCAGCCGGGGGATCTCAAAGGAGACCCAGTACTTC. Protein product: CASRGISKETQYF. The chain uses TRBV12-3 or TRBV12-4 and TRBJ2-5, with D maybe TRBD2 (6 bases). V shed 8 bases and J shed 5 bases, with 15 bases lying between them. The CDR3 is 13 residues long.